This T cell receptor (beta chain) was captured in a study of blood T cell repertoires in COVID-19. Study-level background: Donors in the United States, Italy and Spain gave samples during acute or convalescent COVID-19. The analysed material was cDNA or gDNA that came from T cells, B-cell-depleted T cells, or PBMCs.

The authors' processing: Reference gene primer amplification gave estimated nucleated cell counts. Clones were read by immunoSEQ multiplex PCR, and TCRdb kept only the in-frame ones, dropping some. The DNA was the basis for D and trimming; V, J and clone size are from that table. The sample holds around 190,000 clones, roughly 85% seen once. Trimming shortened V by 0 bases and J by 0 bases, and 5 bases separated the two germline ends. Germline-derived CDR1 and CDR2 are LGHNA and YNFKEQ. The CDR3 extends over 14 amino acids. This clone was seen a single time. This TCR came from a woman of 80 years or more with acute or convalescent COVID-19. This chain links TRBV4-2 with TRBJ1-1; no clear D gene. Specimen: peripheral blood. The CDR3 DNA sequence: TGTGCCAGCAGCCAAGATTTCATGAACACTGAAGCTTTCTTT. As protein: CASSQDFMNTEAFF.